These 22 T cell receptor beta chains came from one sample sequenced in a study of blood T cell repertoires in COVID-19. Clones were read by immunoSEQ multiplex PCR, and TCRdb kept only the in-frame ones, dropping some. Of around 200,000 clones listed, roughly 86% are singletons. The source material was peripheral blood. The receptor source for this set is a man aged 40-50 years with active or convalescent COVID-19.

The chain joins TRBV5-5 to TRBJ2-7; 7 bases fit TRBD2. Germline assignment: CDR1 SGHKS and CDR2 YYEKEE (reference sequence). The J segment lost 4 bases and the V segment lost 4 bases, leaving 20 bases of the junction unmatched. This CDR3 is 18 amino acids long. The CDR3 is CASSPAPLGASGSYEQYF. DNA of the CDR3: TGTGCCAGCAGCCCGGCTCCCCTAGGGGCTAGCGGCTCGTACGAGCAGTACTTC.

J is TRBJ1-6 and V is TRBV4-2; the D gene is possibly TRBD1 (6 bases). The CDR3 is 16 amino acids. Trimming took 5 bases from V and 5 from J, leaving 16 bases between them. In germline, CDR1 is LGHNA, CDR2 YNFKEQ. The CDR3 DNA reads TGTGCCAGCAGCGAAGCCTCAGGGGCCAATAATTCACCCCTCCACTTT. Translating it yields CASSEASGANNSPLHF.

This clone was recorded only once. The CDR3 protein is CASKEGANVLTF. The CDR3 coding sequence is TGTGCCAGCAAGGAGGGGGCCAACGTCCTGACTTTC. The chain carries TRBV6-5 and TRBJ2-6; D call uncertain. The length of the CDR3 is 12 residues. V dropped 7 bases and J dropped 4 bases, with 5 bases sitting between them. The germline CDR1 and CDR2 sequences are MNHEY and SVGAGI.

V usage is TRBV10-2 and J usage is TRBJ1-5; D possibly corresponds to TRBD1 (5 bases). Germline values: CDR1 WSHSY, CDR2 SAAADI. The length of the CDR3 is 16 residues. V lost 6 bases, J lost 3 bases, and 18 bases lay in between. The CDR3 coding sequence is TGCGCCAGCAGCCTCGGAGGGGCGTATACCAATCAGCCCCAGCATTTT. The encoded protein is CASSLGGAYTNQPQHF.

CDR3 bases: TGCGCCAGCAGCTTGACAGTCGCTAACTATGGCTACACCTTC. The encoded protein is CASSLTVANYGYTF. The V and J genes are TRBV5-1 and TRBJ1-2; D is unclear. Deletions cut 1 base from V and 0 bases from J, with 7 bases between. The CDR3 consists of 14 residues. The germline CDR1 and CDR2 sequences are SGHRS and YFSETQ.

The CDR3 DNA reads TGTGCCACATCTCGGCGAGGGAACACTGAAGCTTTCTTT. Amino acids: CATSRRGNTEAFF. The gene calls are TRBV12-3 or TRBV12-4 and TRBJ1-1, with D uncertain. This CDR3 contains 13 residues. V dropped 10 bases and J dropped 1 base, with 13 bases sitting between them.

The chain has TRBV4-3 and TRBJ1-3, with D maybe TRBD1 (6 bases). V was trimmed by 3 bases and J by 4 bases, leaving 10 bases between them. Germline-derived CDR1 and CDR2 are LGHNA and YSLEER. This CDR3 comprises 14 residues. The chain's CDR3 is CASSQGAQGNTIYF. The CDR3 bases are TGCGCCAGCAGCCAGGGGGCGCAGGGAAACACCATATATTTT.

The table lists this clone with a few counts. The chain couples TRBV27 to TRBJ2-3; 10 bases align to TRBD2. CDR1 and CDR2 from the germline V gene are MNHEY and SMNVEV (reference sequence). There are 21 residues in the CDR3. Trimming at V came to 5 bases and at J to 0 bases, leaving 20 bases not matched to a gene. CDR3 in DNA: TGTGCCAGCAGTCTGGTTGGTTATTCTAGCGGGGGAATATCTAGCACAGATACGCAGTATTTT. As protein: CASSLVGYSSGGISSTDTQYF.

This clone was seen just once. The chain carries TRBV5-6 and TRBJ1-1; possible D gene TRBD1, 6 bases. This CDR3 has 16 amino acids. V shed 4 bases and J shed 0 bases, with 16 bases lying between them. Per the germline V gene, CDR1 is SGHDT and CDR2 is YYEEEE. The CDR3 loop reads CASSPLPTGMNTEAFF. In DNA, the CDR3 is TGTGCCAGCAGCCCACTACCGACAGGCATGAACACTGAAGCTTTCTTT. Full variable domain (rest looked up from reference TRBV5-6 and TRBJ1-1): DAGVTQSPTHLIKTRGQQVTLRCSPKSGHDTVSWYQQALGQGPQFIFQYYEEEERQRGNFPDRFSGHQFPNYSSELNVNALLLGDSALYLCASSPLPTGMNTEAFFGQGTRLTVV.

The chain joins TRBV20-1 to TRBJ1-6; D might be TRBD1 (5 bases). Germline CDR1 reads DFQATT; CDR2 reads SNEGSKA (reference sequence). V shed 3 bases and J shed 2 bases, with 11 bases lying between them. This CDR3 is built from 15 residues. As DNA, the CDR3 is TGCAGTGCTAGTGGCAGGGCCACCTATAATTCACCCCTCCACTTT. As protein: CSASGRATYNSPLHF.

The CDR3 region has the DNA TGTGCCAGCACCCTTGAGGGCAGCTACAATGAGCAGTTCTTC. Translating it yields CASTLEGSYNEQFF. The chain employs TRBV2 and TRBJ2-1; perhaps TRBD2 as D (5 bases). Germline V gene lookup returns CDR1 SNHLY and CDR2 FYNNEI. Trimming took off 7 bases at V and 3 bases at J, with 13 bases between the two ends. This CDR3 has 14 residues.

The genes are TRBV9 and TRBJ1-6, with 10 bases aligning to TRBD1. V shed 0 bases, J shed 9 bases, and the junction held 3 bases outside the gene matches. The germline V gene encodes CDR1 SGDLS and CDR2 YYNGEE. The CDR3 contains 15 residues. The chain's CDR3 is CASSVEGQGSSPLHF. For the CDR3, the DNA is TGTGCCAGCAGCGTAGAGGGACAGGGGTCTTCACCCCTCCACTTT. Full variable domain (outside the CDR3, taken from reference TRBV9 and TRBJ1-6): DSGVTQTPKHLITATGQRVTLRCSPRSGDLSVYWYQQSLDQGLQFLIQYYNGEERAKGNILERFSAQQFPDLHSELNLSSLELGDSALYFCASSVEGQGSSPLHFGNGTRLTVT.

V and J are TRBV28 and TRBJ1-1; D remains unclear. Germline-derived CDR1 and CDR2 are MDHEN and SYDVKM. The CDR3 extends over 18 amino acids. V was shortened by 6 bases and J by 1 base, with 24 bases between the two germline ends. This CDR3 is CASSPLRRIETWNTEAFF. CDR3 sequence (DNA): TGTGCCAGCAGCCCCCTAAGGCGGATCGAGACCTGGAACACTGAAGCTTTCTTT.

The chain has TRBV20-1 and TRBJ2-7; TRBD1 matches 7 bases. The CDR3 covers 17 residues. V lost 3 bases to trimming and J lost 4 bases; unmatched junction nucleotides: 18. Germline CDR1 is DFQATT and CDR2 is SNEGSKA (reference sequence). CDR3 in amino acids: CSASSANPGQRVYEQYF. The CDR3 region has the DNA TGCAGTGCTAGTTCTGCCAATCCGGGACAGCGTGTGTACGAGCAGTACTTC.

J is TRBJ2-3 and V is TRBV27; 10 bases agree with TRBD2. Germline V gene lookup returns CDR1 MNHEY and CDR2 SMNVEV (reference sequence). J was trimmed by 4 bases and V by 5 bases; bases with no gene match: 3. The CDR3 is made up of 14 amino acids. In DNA form, the CDR3 reads TGTGCCAGCAGTAGAGCGGGGGGGGCAGATACGCAGTATTTT. As protein: CASSRAGGADTQYF.

The chain links TRBV30 to TRBJ2-5; 9 bases match TRBD1. Germline V gene lookup returns CDR1 GTSNPN and CDR2 SVGIG (reference sequence). The CDR3 is 14 residues long. The V segment lost 1 base and the J segment 5 bases; nucleotides outside the gene matches: 5. The CDR3 reads CAWSAGQGWETQYF. CDR3 DNA: TGTGCCTGGAGTGCGGGACAGGGATGGGAGACCCAGTACTTC.

This clone was found once. DNA for the CDR3: TGTGCCAGCAGTCCTTATCTGAACACTGAAGCTTTCTTT. Amino acid sequence: CASSPYLNTEAFF. V gene TRBV14 combines with J gene TRBJ1-1; D is unresolved. Germline lookup yields CDR1 SGHDN and CDR2 FVKESK. V lost 6 bases and J lost 0, with 8 bases in between. The CDR3 is 13 residues long.

J is TRBJ2-7 and V is TRBV19; the match to TRBD1 covers 9 bases. The junction had 6 bases not matched to a gene; V was cut back by 3 bases and J by 6 bases. The CDR3 extends over 14 amino acids. CDR1 LNHDA and CDR2 SQIVND come from the germline V gene (reference sequence). CDR3 DNA sequence: TGTGCCAGTAGTATCACAGGGGGCGGCGGCGAGCAGTACTTC. Translating gives CASSITGGGGEQYF.

This chain uses TRBV5-1 with TRBJ2-3; TRBD1 is a possible D gene (6 bases). Germline CDR1 and CDR2: SGHRS and YFSETQ. The CDR3 is made up of 12 amino acids. Trimming removed 4 bases from V and 6 bases from J, with 9 bases in between. The CDR3 DNA sequence: TGCGCCAGCAGCCTCAGGGGTGATACGCAGTATTTT. This encodes CASSLRGDTQYF. The whole variable domain, filled in from reference TRBV5-1 and TRBJ2-3, reads KAGVTQTPRYLIKTRGQQVTLSCSPISGHRSVSWYQQTPGQGLQFLFEYFSETQRNKGNFPGRFSGRQFSNSRSEMNVSTLELGDSALYLCASSLRGDTQYFGPGTRLTVL.

The sample holds a few counts of this clone. The V gene is TRBV5-4, the J gene TRBJ2-5; 9 nucleotides align to TRBD1. This CDR3 is built from 14 residues. CDR1 and CDR2 (germline): SGHNT, YYREEE (reference sequence). The J segment lost 0 bases and the V segment lost 4 bases, leaving 1 base of the junction unmatched. The CDR3 is CASSRDRDQETQYF. As DNA, the CDR3 is TGTGCCAGCAGCCGGGACAGGGACCAAGAGACCCAGTACTTC.

The chain joins TRBV7-2 to TRBJ1-1, with D maybe TRBD1 (5 bases). Germline CDR1 and CDR2: SGHTA and FQGNSA. This CDR3 region has 14 residues. V lost 1 base and J lost 5, with 11 bases in between. The CDR3 loop reads CASSLDQGRTEAFF. CDR3 bases: TGTGCCAGCAGCTTAGACCAGGGCAGGACTGAAGCTTTCTTT.

This clone was picked up a small number of times. Other DNA sequences in the same sample also yield this CDR3. The genes are TRBV18 and TRBJ1-1; perhaps TRBD1 as D (6 bases). Germline CDR1 is KGHSH and CDR2 is LQKENI. The V and J ends lost 4 bases and 1 base respectively, with 7 bases between them. The CDR3 consists of 13 residues. This CDR3 reads CASSLGQNTEAFF. CDR3 DNA: TGTGCCAGCTCACTGGGACAGAACACTGAAGCTTTCTTT.